This T cell receptor beta chain was retrieved from a study of response to subunit inactivated influenza vaccine. There are 17 residues in the CDR3. Germline assignment: CDR1 SGHVS and CDR2 FNYEAQ. V shed 5 bases, J shed 3 bases, and the junction held 13 bases outside the gene matches. TCRdb called the RT-PCR reads again in MiXCR, with one record for every CDR3 protein. The sample consists of 800,000 or so distinct CDR3 sequences, 21% of them appearing once. This clonotype occurred a few times. The TCR was taken from a man aged 50-60 years who received an inactivated influenza vaccine. Sample: PBMCs from blood, taken about 5 days after vaccination. The V call is TRBV7-6, the J call TRBJ2-1, with 7 bases that match TRBD1. CDR3 nucleotide sequence: TGTGCCAGCAGCCCCCTCCACAGGGGCGTGGACTACAATGAGCAGTTCTTC. Amino acid sequence: CASSPLHRGVDYNEQFF.